These 28 T cell receptor beta chains were all obtained from the same sample, sequenced in a study of CXCR3-negative and CXCR3-positive naive CD8 T cells. Study-level findings and limits: Compared with CXCR3-negative naive cells, CXCR3-positive naive cells showed more hydrophobic TRB CDR3s.

Each TRB cDNA library was prepared by 5' RACE (with UMI labels). TCRdb processed the 5' RACE reads again and assigns one entry to each CDR3 protein, with no DNA. This sample's table has about 60,000 distinct CDR3 sequences. For these TCRs, the target antigens are not known. The sample comprised naive CXCR3+ CD8+ T cells from blood. This sample's subset: CD45RO-CCR7+CD27+CD95- naive CD8+ T cells expressing CXCR3 (TNR3+). These receptors all come from a human donor in good health. Some clones in this sample may be carry-over from other donors' samples.

The chain carries TRBV29-1 and TRBJ1-1; TCRdb's D call of TRBD1 is untestable without DNA. Germline CDR1 reads SQVTM; CDR2 reads ANQGSEA. The CDR3 runs to 13 residues. CDR3 protein: CSVGPRVNTEAFF.

The rearrangement links TRBV29-1 to TRBJ1-1. The CDR3 loop spans 13 amino acids. Germline V lookup: CDR1 SQVTM, CDR2 ANQGSEA. The CDR3 sequence: CSVEDGRSTEAFF.

V and J are TRBV28 and TRBJ2-4. The CDR3 sequence is 14 residues long. Germline CDR1 and CDR2: MDHEN and SYDVKM. The CDR3 here is CASSAGTVKNIQYF.

The chain uses TRBV12-3 or TRBV12-4 and TRBJ2-1; there is no DNA to check the TCRdb D call of TRBD1. CDR3 length equals 17 residues. CDR3: CASSPELGQGTYNEQFF.

The chain links TRBV28 to TRBJ2-1. CDR3 length: 15 amino acids. The germline V gene has CDR1 MDHEN and CDR2 SYDVKM. The CDR3 region is CASSLGDGHFNEQFF.

V gene TRBV9 combines with J gene TRBJ2-2; TCRdb selects TRBD2, and the lack of DNA leaves this call unchecked. Germline V lookup: CDR1 SGDLS, CDR2 YYNGEE. The CDR3 is 19 residues long. This chain's CDR3 is CASSPSEAGLAGDTGELFF.

The chain carries TRBV4-3 and TRBJ2-5. CDR3 length equals 15 residues. CDR1 and CDR2 (germline): LGHNA, YSLEER. The CDR3 region is CASSQDRELGETQYF.

The J gene is TRBJ1-5, the V gene TRBV7-8; TCRdb's D gene call, TRBD1, goes unchecked for lack of DNA. Germline CDR1 is SGHVS and CDR2 is FQNEAQ. CDR3 length equals 15 residues. The CDR3 spells CASSPWDDPGQPQHF.

This chain joins TRBV29-1 and TRBJ1-3; there is no DNA to check the TCRdb D call of TRBD1. The germline V gene has CDR1 SQVTM and CDR2 ANQGSEA. This CDR3 comprises 13 residues. The CDR3: CSAQDSSGNTIYF.

V usage is TRBV28 and J usage is TRBJ1-6. Looked up from germline, CDR1 is MDHEN and CDR2 is SYDVKM. This CDR3 region has 15 residues. CDR3 protein: CASSLSGGNNSPLHF.

The rearrangement links TRBV6-5 to TRBJ1-1. The CDR3 is 13 residues long. The germline V gene has CDR1 MNHEY and CDR2 SVGAGI. CDR3: CASSYSMYTEAFF.

The gene calls are TRBV20-1 and TRBJ2-4; there is no DNA to check the TCRdb D call of TRBD1. From germline, CDR1 is DFQATT and CDR2 SNEGSKA (reference sequence). CDR3 length equals 15 residues. CDR3 amino acids: CSAEEGQLAKNIQYF.

This rearrangement joins TRBV29-1 to TRBJ2-7; lacking DNA, the TRBD1 call made by TCRdb goes unchecked. Germline CDR1 reads SQVTM; CDR2 reads ANQGSEA. There are 14 residues in the CDR3. CDR3 region: CSVGRDRAIYEQYF.

The chain couples TRBV25-1 to TRBJ2-5; TCRdb's D call, TRBD1, is unchecked because there is no DNA. CDR3 size: 16 residues. CDR1 is MGHDK and CDR2 is SYGVNS in the germline V gene. CDR3 loop: CASSGSGRGYQETQYF.

The chain employs TRBV5-1 and TRBJ2-7. The CDR3 extends over 13 amino acids. From germline, CDR1 is SGHRS and CDR2 YFSETQ. The CDR3 reads CASSLQWVYEQYF.

The chain recombines TRBV4-3 with TRBJ1-6. Looked up from germline, CDR1 is LGHNA and CDR2 is YSLEER. The CDR3 loop spans 12 amino acids. The CDR3 protein is CASRREDSPLHF.

The rearrangement uses TRBV7-7 and TRBJ2-1; the TRBD1 assignment by TCRdb is unverifiable without DNA. The CDR3 covers 15 residues. Germline V gene data show CDR1 as SSHAT and CDR2 as FNYEAQ (reference sequence). The CDR3 protein is CASSPWLGGRDEQFF.

The chain employs TRBV2 and TRBJ2-4; TCRdb outputs TRBD1, but without DNA this stays unchecked. Germline V lookup: CDR1 SNHLY, CDR2 FYNNEI. The CDR3 sequence is 16 residues long. The CDR3 loop reads CASRGTGTKAKNIQYF.

The CDR3 here is CASSQDKAGGIYNEQFF. This sequence joins TRBV4-3 and TRBJ2-1; TCRdb's assignment of TRBD2 cannot be checked, as there is no DNA. The V gene's germline CDR1 is LGHNA and CDR2 YSLEER. The CDR3 contains 17 residues.

This chain joins TRBV28 and TRBJ1-1; with no DNA, the TCRdb D assignment of TRBD1 cannot be verified. The germline V gene encodes CDR1 MDHEN and CDR2 SYDVKM. The CDR3 covers 17 residues. This chain's CDR3 is CASTARAQGHLNTEAFF.

The CDR3 here is CASIPDDEFSYNEQFF. The V and J genes are TRBV2 and TRBJ2-1. Germline V gene data show CDR1 as SNHLY and CDR2 as FYNNEI. The CDR3 spans 16 residues.

The CDR3: CASRAVNSEQFF. The rearrangement links TRBV7-9 to TRBJ2-1. This CDR3 spans 12 amino acids. Germline-derived CDR1 and CDR2 are SEHNR and FQNEAQ (reference sequence).

V gene TRBV6-2 or TRBV6-3 combines with J gene TRBJ1-4. The germline gives CDR1 MNHEY, CDR2 SVGEGT. CDR3 length: 15 residues. The CDR3 spells CASGDLAVMNEKLFF.

The rearrangement joins TRBV29-1 to TRBJ1-2. Germline loops: CDR1 SQVTM, CDR2 ANQGSEA. This CDR3 region has 14 residues. The CDR3 sequence: CSVGPAGANYGYTF.

The chain combines TRBV4-3 with TRBJ2-7; without DNA, the TCRdb call of TRBD1 cannot be checked. CDR3 length: 15 amino acids. Per germline, CDR1 LGHNA and CDR2 YSLEER. The CDR3: CASSQGQGRYYEQYF.

V usage is TRBV24-1 and J usage is TRBJ1-5; TCRdb returns TRBD1, unconfirmable since there is no DNA. The CDR3 runs 13 residues. Germline V CDR1 and CDR2: KGHDR, SFDVKD. The CDR3 here is CATSEGANQPQHF.

This chain uses TRBV6-5 with TRBJ2-3; TCRdb indicates TRBD1, and absent DNA this call remains unverified. Germline V lookup: CDR1 MNHEY, CDR2 SVGAGI. This CDR3 is built from 18 residues. CDR3 loop: CASSRQPRGARDTDTQYF.

The chain couples TRBV6-4 to TRBJ1-2. Germline CDR1 and CDR2: MRHNA and SNTAGT. The CDR3 length is 15 residues. The CDR3 sequence: CASKTAVAINYGYTF.